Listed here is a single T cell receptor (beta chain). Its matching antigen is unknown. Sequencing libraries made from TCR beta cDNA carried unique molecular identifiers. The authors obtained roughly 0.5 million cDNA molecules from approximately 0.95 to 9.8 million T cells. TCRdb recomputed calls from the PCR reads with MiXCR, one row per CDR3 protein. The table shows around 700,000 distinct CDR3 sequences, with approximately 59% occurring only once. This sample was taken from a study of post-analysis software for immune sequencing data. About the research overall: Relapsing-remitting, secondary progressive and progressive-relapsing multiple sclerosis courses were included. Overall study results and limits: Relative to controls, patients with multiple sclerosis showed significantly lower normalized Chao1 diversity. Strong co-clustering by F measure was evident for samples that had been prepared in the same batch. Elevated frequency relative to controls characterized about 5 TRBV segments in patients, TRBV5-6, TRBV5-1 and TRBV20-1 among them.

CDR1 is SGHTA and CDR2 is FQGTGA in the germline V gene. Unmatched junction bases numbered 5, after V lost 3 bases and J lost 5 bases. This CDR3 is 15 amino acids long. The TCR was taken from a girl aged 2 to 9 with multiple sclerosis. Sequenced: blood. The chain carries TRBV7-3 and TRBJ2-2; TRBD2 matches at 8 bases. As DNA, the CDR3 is TGTGCCAGCAGCTTTCGAGCGGGAGTTACCGGGGAGCTGTTTTTT. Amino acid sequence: CASSFRAGVTGELFF.